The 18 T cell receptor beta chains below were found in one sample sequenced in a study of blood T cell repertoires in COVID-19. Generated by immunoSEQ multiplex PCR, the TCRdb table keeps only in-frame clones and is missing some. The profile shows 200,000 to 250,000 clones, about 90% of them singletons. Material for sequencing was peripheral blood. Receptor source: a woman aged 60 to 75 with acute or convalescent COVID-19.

The CDR3 nucleotides are TGTGCCAGCAGTTTATCGTGGGAGGGAGCGGGGGGCTACACCTTC. Translating it yields CASSLSWEGAGGYTF. The genes are TRBV27 and TRBJ1-2; D gene ambiguous. CDR3 length equals 15 residues. V lost 0 bases and J lost 8, with 16 bases in between. CDR1 is MNHEY and CDR2 is SMNVEV in the germline V gene (reference sequence).

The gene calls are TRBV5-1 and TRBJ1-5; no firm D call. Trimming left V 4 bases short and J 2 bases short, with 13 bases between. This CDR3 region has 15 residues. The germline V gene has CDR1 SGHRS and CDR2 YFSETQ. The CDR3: CASSPLWGGNQPQHF. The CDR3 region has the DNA TGCGCCAGCAGCCCCTTATGGGGAGGCAATCAGCCCCAGCATTTT. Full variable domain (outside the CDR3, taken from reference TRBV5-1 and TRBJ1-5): KAGVTQTPRYLIKTRGQQVTLSCSPISGHRSVSWYQQTPGQGLQFLFEYFSETQRNKGNFPGRFSGRQFSNSRSEMNVSTLELGDSALYLCASSPLWGGNQPQHFGDGTRLSIL.

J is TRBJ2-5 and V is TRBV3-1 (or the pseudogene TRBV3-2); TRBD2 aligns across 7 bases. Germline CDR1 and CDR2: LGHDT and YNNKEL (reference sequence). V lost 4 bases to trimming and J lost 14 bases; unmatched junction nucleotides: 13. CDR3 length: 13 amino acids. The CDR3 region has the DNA TGTGCCAGCAGCCGATGGGGGGGGAAGGGTTACTACTTC. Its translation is CASSRWGGKGYYF.

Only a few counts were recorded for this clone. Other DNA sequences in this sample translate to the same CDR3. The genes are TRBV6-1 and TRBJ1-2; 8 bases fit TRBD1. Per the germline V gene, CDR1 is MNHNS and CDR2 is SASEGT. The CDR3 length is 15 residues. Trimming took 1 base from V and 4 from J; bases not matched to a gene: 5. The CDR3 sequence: CASSEGQGAFYGYTF. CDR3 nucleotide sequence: TGTGCCAGCAGTGAAGGGCAGGGGGCATTCTATGGCTACACCTTC.

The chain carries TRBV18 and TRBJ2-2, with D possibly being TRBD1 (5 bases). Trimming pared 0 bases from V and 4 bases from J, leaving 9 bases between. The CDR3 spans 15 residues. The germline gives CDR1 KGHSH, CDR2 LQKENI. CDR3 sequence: CASSPPGRATGELFF. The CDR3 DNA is TGTGCCAGCTCACCACCGGGCAGGGCCACCGGGGAGCTGTTTTTT.

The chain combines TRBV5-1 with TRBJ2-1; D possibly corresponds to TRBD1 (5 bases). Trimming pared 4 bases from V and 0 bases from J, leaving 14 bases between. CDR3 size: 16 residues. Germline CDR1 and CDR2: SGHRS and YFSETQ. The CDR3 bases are TGCGCCAGCAGCGCCGATGGGGCCTCCTCCTACAATGAGCAGTTCTTC. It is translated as CASSADGASSYNEQFF. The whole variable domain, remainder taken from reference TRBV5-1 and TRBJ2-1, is KAGVTQTPRYLIKTRGQQVTLSCSPISGHRSVSWYQQTPGQGLQFLFEYFSETQRNKGNFPGRFSGRQFSNSRSEMNVSTLELGDSALYLCASSADGASSYNEQFFGPGTRLTVL.

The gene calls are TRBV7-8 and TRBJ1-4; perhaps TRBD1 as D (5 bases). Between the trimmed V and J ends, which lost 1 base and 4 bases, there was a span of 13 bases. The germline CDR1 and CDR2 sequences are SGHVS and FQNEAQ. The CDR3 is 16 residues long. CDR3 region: CASSLETGGGNEKLFF. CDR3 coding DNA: TGTGCCAGCAGCTTAGAGACGGGCGGGGGTAATGAAAAACTGTTTTTT.

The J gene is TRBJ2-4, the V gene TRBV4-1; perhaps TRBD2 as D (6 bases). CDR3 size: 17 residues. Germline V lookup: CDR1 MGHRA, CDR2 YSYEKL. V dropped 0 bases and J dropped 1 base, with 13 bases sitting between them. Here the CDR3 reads CASSQEGAGVAKNIQYF. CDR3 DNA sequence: TGCGCCAGCAGCCAAGAGGGAGCGGGTGTCGCCAAAAACATTCAGTACTTC.

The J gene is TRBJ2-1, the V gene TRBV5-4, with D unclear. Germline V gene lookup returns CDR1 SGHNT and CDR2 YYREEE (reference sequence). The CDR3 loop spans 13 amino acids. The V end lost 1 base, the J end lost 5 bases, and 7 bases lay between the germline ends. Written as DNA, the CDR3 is TGTGCCAGCAGCTTGAGCCCAAACAATGAGCAGTTCTTC. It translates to CASSLSPNNEQFF.

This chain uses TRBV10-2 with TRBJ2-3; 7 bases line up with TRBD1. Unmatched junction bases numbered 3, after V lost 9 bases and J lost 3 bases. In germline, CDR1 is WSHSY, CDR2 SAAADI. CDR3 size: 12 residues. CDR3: CASRQGTDTQYF. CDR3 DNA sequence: TGCGCCAGTCGACAGGGAACAGATACGCAGTATTTT.

The CDR3 is CSVEWAGQGYTF. CDR3 DNA sequence: TGCAGCGTTGAGTGGGCAGGGCAGGGCTACACCTTC. This chain joins TRBV29-1 and TRBJ1-2, with D perhaps matching TRBD1 (5 bases). Looked up from germline, CDR1 is SQVTM and CDR2 is ANQGSEA. The V end was cut by 3 bases, the J end by 8 bases, with 13 bases between. The CDR3 totals 12 residues.

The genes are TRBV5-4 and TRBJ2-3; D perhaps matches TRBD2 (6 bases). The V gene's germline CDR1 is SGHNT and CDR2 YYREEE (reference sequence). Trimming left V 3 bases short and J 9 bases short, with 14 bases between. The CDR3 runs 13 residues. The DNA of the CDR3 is TGTGCCAGCAGCTCACAGACTAGTTCAACGCAGTATTTT. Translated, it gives CASSSQTSSTQYF.

CDR3 nucleotide sequence: TGTGCCAGCAGCTTCACAGGGCTCAATTCACCCCTCCACTTT. Amino acid sequence: CASSFTGLNSPLHF. This chain joins TRBV11-2 and TRBJ1-6; D is possibly TRBD1 (6 bases). CDR1 is SGHAT, CDR2 FQNNGV, per germline. The CDR3 is 14 residues long. V shed 3 bases and J shed 7 bases, with 10 bases lying between them.

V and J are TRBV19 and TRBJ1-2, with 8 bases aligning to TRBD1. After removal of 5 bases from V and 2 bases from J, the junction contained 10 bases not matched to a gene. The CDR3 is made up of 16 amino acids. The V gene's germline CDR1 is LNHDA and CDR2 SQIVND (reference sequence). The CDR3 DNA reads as TGTGCCAGTAGTTCCATGGGGAACAGGGGGAACTATGGCTACACCTTC. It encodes CASSSMGNRGNYGYTF.

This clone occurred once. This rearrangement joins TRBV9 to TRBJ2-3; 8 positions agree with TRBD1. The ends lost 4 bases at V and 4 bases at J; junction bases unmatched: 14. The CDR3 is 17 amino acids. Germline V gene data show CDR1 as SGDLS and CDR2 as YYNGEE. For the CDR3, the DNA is TGTGCCAGCAGCCTCCTTCGGACAGGGAGAAAGGCAGATACGCAGTATTTT. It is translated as CASSLLRTGRKADTQYF.

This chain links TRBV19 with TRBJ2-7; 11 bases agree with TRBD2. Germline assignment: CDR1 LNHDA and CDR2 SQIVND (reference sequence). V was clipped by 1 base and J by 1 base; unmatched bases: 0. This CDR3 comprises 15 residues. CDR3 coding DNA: TGTGCCAGTAGTATAGGGACTAGCGGGTCCTACGAGCAGTACTTC. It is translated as CASSIGTSGSYEQYF.

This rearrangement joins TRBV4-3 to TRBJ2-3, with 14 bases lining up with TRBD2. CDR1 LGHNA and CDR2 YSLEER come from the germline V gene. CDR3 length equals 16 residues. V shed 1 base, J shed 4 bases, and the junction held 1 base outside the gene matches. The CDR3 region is CASSQGLAGGADTQYF. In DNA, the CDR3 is TGCGCCAGCAGCCAAGGACTAGCGGGAGGGGCAGATACGCAGTATTTT.

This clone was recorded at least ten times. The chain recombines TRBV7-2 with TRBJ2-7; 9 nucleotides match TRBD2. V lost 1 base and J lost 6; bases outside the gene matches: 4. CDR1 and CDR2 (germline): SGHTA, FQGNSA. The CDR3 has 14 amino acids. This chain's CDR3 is CASSLVLAGREQYF. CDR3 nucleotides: TGTGCCAGCAGCTTAGTACTAGCGGGTCGCGAGCAGTACTTC.